What follows are 30 T cell receptor beta chains derived from one specimen sequenced in a study of T cell changes during pregnancy in multiple sclerosis. Repertoires were generated with immunoSEQ multiplex PCR, while TCRdb's copy carries only in-frame clones and drops some. The table shows 40,000 to 55,000 clones, with more than 80% occurring only once. The sequencing here drew on CD8+ T cells from peripheral blood mononuclear cells, taken in the second trimester of pregnancy. These receptors originate from a female donor with multiple sclerosis, enrolled in a pregnancy study.

This clone was observed a handful of times. The V gene is TRBV27, the J gene TRBJ1-3, with 8 bases matching TRBD1. The CDR3 covers 15 residues. The germline gives CDR1 MNHEY, CDR2 SMNVEV (reference sequence). V was pared by 5 bases and J by 2 bases, with 5 bases of the junction left unmatched. This CDR3 is CASSPQGVAGNTIYF. CDR3 nucleotide sequence: TGTGCCAGCAGTCCACAGGGGGTTGCTGGAAACACCATATATTTT.

CDR3 DNA: TGCAGCGTTGAAGATCCGCTCGGACAGGGGGCTTTCTCTGGAAACACCATATATTTT. Amino acids: CSVEDPLGQGAFSGNTIYF. The genes are TRBV29-1 and TRBJ1-3; the match to TRBD1 covers 11 bases. In germline, CDR1 is SQVTM, CDR2 ANQGSEA. The CDR3 loop spans 19 amino acids. The J segment lost 0 bases and the V segment lost 0 bases, leaving 10 bases of the junction unmatched.

The gene calls are TRBV9 and TRBJ1-2; unclear D gene. The germline V gene has CDR1 SGDLS and CDR2 YYNGEE. V was clipped by 4 bases and J by 0 bases, with 16 bases between them. The CDR3 runs 16 residues. The CDR3 coding sequence is TGTGCCAGCAGCCCCACCCTCGAGGTCTCTAACTATGGCTACACCTTC. Translating it yields CASSPTLEVSNYGYTF.

The rearrangement links TRBV5-5 to TRBJ2-7; D may be TRBD1 (6 bases). CDR1 SGHKS and CDR2 YYEKEE come from the germline V gene (reference sequence). The V and J ends lost 5 bases and 2 bases respectively, with 14 bases between them. The CDR3 runs 14 residues. CDR3 in amino acids: CASSSTGMAYEQYF. CDR3 in DNA: TGTGCCAGCAGTTCAACAGGGATGGCCTACGAGCAGTACTTC.

V and J are TRBV5-4 and TRBJ2-1; TRBD1 matches at 10 bases. Looked up from germline, CDR1 is SGHNT and CDR2 is YYREEE (reference sequence). This CDR3 contains 13 residues. Germline trimming cut 3 bases from V and 7 bases from J; bases unmatched to any gene: 1. CDR3 DNA sequence: TGTGCCAGCAGCTGGACAGGGGGAAATGAGCAGTTCTTC. It yields the protein CASSWTGGNEQFF.

The V gene is TRBV7-9, the J gene TRBJ1-2; 9 nucleotides line up with TRBD1. Germline loops: CDR1 SEHNR, CDR2 FQNEAQ (reference sequence). This CDR3 has 15 amino acids. After removal of 4 bases from V and 5 bases from J, the junction contained 8 bases not matched to a gene. The CDR3 region is CASSSFGQGTYGYTF. The CDR3 DNA is TGTGCCAGCAGCTCTTTCGGACAGGGGACTTATGGCTACACCTTC.

The chain employs TRBV28 and TRBJ1-2; no definite D call. V gave up 2 bases and J gave up 2 bases, with 9 bases separating them. Looked up from germline, CDR1 is MDHEN and CDR2 is SYDVKM. The CDR3 sequence is 14 residues long. The CDR3 loop is CASSLAGTNYGYTF. DNA of the CDR3: TGTGCCAGCAGTTTAGCAGGTACCAACTATGGCTACACCTTC.

The gene calls are TRBV7-6 and TRBJ2-6; D might be TRBD1 (5 bases). Germline CDR1 is SGHVS and CDR2 is FNYEAQ. Trimming cost V 1 base and J 0 bases, with 13 bases left between them. The CDR3 sequence is 18 residues long. This chain's CDR3 is CASSLVQGYLSGANVLTF. The CDR3 DNA sequence: TGTGCCAGCAGCTTAGTTCAGGGATACCTCTCTGGGGCCAACGTCCTGACTTTC.

The V gene is TRBV10-3, the J gene TRBJ2-7; TRBD2 aligns across 9 bases. The CDR3 has 15 amino acids. Germline V gene lookup returns CDR1 ENHRY and CDR2 SYGVKD. Trimming cost V 3 bases and J 3 bases; bases outside gene matches: 6. In nucleotides, the CDR3 is TGTGCCATCAGTGAAGCGAGCGGGGGGCACTACGAGCAGTACTTC. This codes for CAISEASGGHYEQYF.

The chain uses TRBV29-1 and TRBJ2-1; no reliable D call. CDR3 length: 12 amino acids. Trimming took 6 bases from V and 3 from J, leaving 9 bases between them. Germline V lookup: CDR1 SQVTM, CDR2 ANQGSEA. The CDR3: CSVSVVYNEQFF. CDR3 nucleotides: TGCAGCGTATCCGTAGTCTACAATGAGCAGTTCTTC.

This sequence joins TRBV7-9 and TRBJ2-1, with 8 bases matching TRBD2. V lost 5 bases to trimming and J lost 7 bases; unmatched junction nucleotides: 7. The CDR3 is 14 residues long. Germline V gene lookup returns CDR1 SEHNR and CDR2 FQNEAQ (reference sequence). The CDR3 region has the DNA TGTGCCAGCAGCCCCCCGGGGGGGCAAAATGAGCAGTTCTTC. Protein: CASSPPGGQNEQFF.

The chain links TRBV9 to TRBJ2-6; 8 nucleotides align to TRBD1. V gave up 3 bases and J gave up 3 bases; unmatched junction bases: 2. The CDR3 contains 15 residues. Looked up from germline, CDR1 is SGDLS and CDR2 is YYNGEE. CDR3 loop: CASSAGGLGANVLTF. DNA of the CDR3: TGTGCCAGCAGCGCAGGGGGCCTTGGGGCCAACGTCCTGACTTTC. The complete variable domain, with remaining parts taken from reference TRBV9 and TRBJ2-6, reads DSGVTQTPKHLITATGQRVTLRCSPRSGDLSVYWYQQSLDQGLQFLIQYYNGEERAKGNILERFSAQQFPDLHSELNLSSLELGDSALYFCASSAGGLGANVLTFGAGSRLTVL.

The rearrangement joins TRBV4-1 to TRBJ1-1; D unclear. Germline assignment: CDR1 MGHRA and CDR2 YSYEKL. The germline V and J ends were trimmed by 1 base and 5 bases, with 26 bases remaining between them. The CDR3 has 19 amino acids. The CDR3 protein is CASSQAYGIGGGRETEAFF. CDR3 sequence (DNA): TGCGCCAGCAGCCAAGCTTACGGTATAGGCGGCGGGAGAGAAACTGAAGCTTTCTTT.

This chain joins TRBV9 and TRBJ2-4, with TRBD2 as a possible D gene (5 bases). Germline assignment: CDR1 SGDLS and CDR2 YYNGEE. CDR3 length: 16 amino acids. Trimming cost V 4 bases and J 5 bases, with 19 bases left between them. The CDR3 nucleotides are TGTGCCAGCAGCCACAGCATACTAGGCGGTCAAAACATTCAGTACTTC. It specifies CASSHSILGGQNIQYF.

Here the CDR3 DNA reads TGTGCCAGCAGGCTTGGGACTCGCCGCCTTCCTAACTATGGCTACACCTTC. Encoded protein: CASRLGTRRLPNYGYTF. This chain connects TRBV5-5 to TRBJ1-2; D perhaps matches TRBD1 (5 bases). The CDR3 contains 17 residues. Germline V gives CDR1 SGHKS, CDR2 YYEKEE (reference sequence). V was pared by 5 bases and J by 0 bases, with 20 bases between.

This sequence joins TRBV27 and TRBJ2-2; D remains unclear. Germline lookup yields CDR1 MNHEY and CDR2 SMNVEV (reference sequence). The CDR3 totals 12 residues. With 3 bases removed from V and 8 bases from J, the gap between germline ends came to 7 bases. CDR3 sequence (DNA): TGTGCCAGCAGTTTTTTTTCGGGGGAGCTGTTTTTT. Its translation: CASSFFSGELFF.

This clone was recorded once. J is TRBJ1-1 and V is TRBV5-5; no definite D call. The CDR3 runs to 14 residues. The germline V and J ends were trimmed by 4 bases and 0 bases, with 10 bases remaining between them. CDR1 is SGHKS and CDR2 is YYEKEE in the germline V gene (reference sequence). CDR3 in DNA: TGTGCCAGCAGCGCTTGGAGGGTGAACACTGAAGCTTTCTTT. Residues: CASSAWRVNTEAFF.

The genes are TRBV7-9 and TRBJ2-3, with D unclear. The V gene lost 5 bases and the J gene lost 3 bases, with 3 bases spanning the gap. There are 11 residues in the CDR3. The germline V gene encodes CDR1 SEHNR and CDR2 FQNEAQ (reference sequence). The DNA of the CDR3 is TGTGCCAGCAGCCCGACAGATACGCAGTATTTT. Translated: CASSPTDTQYF.

This chain joins TRBV7-6 and TRBJ2-1; 10 nucleotides agree with TRBD2. With 1 base clipped from V and 6 bases from J, the junction kept 6 bases outside the gene matches. The CDR3 extends over 16 amino acids. Per the germline V gene, CDR1 is SGHVS and CDR2 is FNYEAQ. The CDR3 DNA sequence: TGTGCCAGCAGCTTAGAGGGTCAGCGGGGGGGCAATGAGCAGTTCTTC. It is translated as CASSLEGQRGGNEQFF.

The chain combines TRBV2 with TRBJ2-1; TRBD2 matches at 9 bases. The length of the CDR3 is 15 residues. Germline loops: CDR1 SNHLY, CDR2 FYNNEI. V gave up 10 bases and J gave up 9 bases; unmatched junction bases: 16. The CDR3 loop reads CAIPLLLAGGREQFF. In nucleotides, the CDR3 is TGTGCCATCCCACTCCTCCTGGCGGGGGGGCGTGAGCAGTTCTTC.

The rearrangement uses TRBV4-1 and TRBJ1-1; the D gene is possibly TRBD1 (6 bases). The CDR3 is 14 residues long. V lost 4 bases, J lost 5 bases, and 14 bases lay in between. Germline V gives CDR1 MGHRA, CDR2 YSYEKL. DNA of the CDR3: TGCGCCAGCAGCCTCGAGGGGGGGAAGACTGAAGCTTTCTTT. It translates to CASSLEGGKTEAFF.

The gene calls are TRBV27 and TRBJ2-1, with TRBD2 identical over 10 bases. The CDR3 runs to 19 residues. The germline CDR1 and CDR2 sequences are MNHEY and SMNVEV (reference sequence). Losses at the gene ends were 6 bases for V and 6 bases for J; bases not matched to a gene: 20. The CDR3 bases are TGTGCCAGCAGCCCCCTTCTAGCGGGGGTGCTCCCTTGGGGCAATGAGCAGTTCTTC. It specifies CASSPLLAGVLPWGNEQFF.

V is TRBV10-1 and J is TRBJ2-7, with 7 bases that match TRBD1. CDR3 size: 15 residues. The germline CDR1 and CDR2 sequences are WNHNN and SYGVQD (reference sequence). Trimming at V came to 6 bases and at J to 1 base, leaving 9 bases not matched to a gene. The CDR3 loop reads CASSRGQNPSYEQYF. The CDR3, as DNA: TGCGCCAGCAGCAGGGGACAGAACCCTTCCTACGAGCAGTACTTC.

This chain joins TRBV9 and TRBJ2-1; D might be TRBD1 (6 bases). V shed 0 bases and J shed 5 bases, with 9 bases lying between them. The CDR3 has 14 amino acids. Germline V gene lookup returns CDR1 SGDLS and CDR2 YYNGEE. The CDR3 loop reads CASSVDRAHNEQFF. As DNA, the CDR3 is TGTGCCAGCAGCGTAGACAGGGCCCACAATGAGCAGTTCTTC.

The chain recombines TRBV2 with TRBJ2-7; TRBD2 matches at 7 bases. This CDR3 is 15 amino acids long. The germline gives CDR1 SNHLY, CDR2 FYNNEI. Trimming removed 8 bases from V and 0 bases from J; junction bases left unmatched: 10. CDR3 protein: CASGEGGLGSYEQYF. CDR3 sequence (DNA): TGTGCCAGCGGAGAGGGAGGGTTAGGCTCCTACGAGCAGTACTTC.

This chain links TRBV5-4 with TRBJ1-2, with a weak D call TRBD1 (6 bases). CDR3 length: 13 amino acids. CDR1 and CDR2 (germline): SGHNT, YYREEE (reference sequence). The V gene lost 0 bases and the J gene lost 6 bases, with 9 bases spanning the gap. CDR3 loop: CASSLGTVDGYTF. The CDR3 DNA reads as TGTGCCAGCAGCTTGGGGACAGTCGATGGCTACACCTTC.

The chain's CDR3 is CASRYTGPVNTEAFF. CDR3 coding DNA: TGTGCCAGCAGATATACAGGGCCCGTGAACACTGAAGCTTTCTTT. The V and J genes are TRBV11-1 and TRBJ1-1; possible D gene TRBD1, 6 bases. CDR1 and CDR2 from the germline V gene are SGHAT and FQDESV (reference sequence). V shed 6 bases and J shed 0 bases, with 14 bases lying between them. CDR3 size: 15 residues.

V gene TRBV6-1 combines with J gene TRBJ1-6; TRBD1 aligns across 7 bases. The CDR3 spans 14 residues. Germline CDR1 and CDR2: MNHNS and SASEGT. V gave up 5 bases and J gave up 9 bases; unmatched junction bases: 7. The CDR3 region has the DNA TGTGCCAGCAGTCCAACAGGGGTCGGTTCACCCCTCCACTTT. Its translation: CASSPTGVGSPLHF.

V is TRBV7-9 and J is TRBJ1-5; D is perhaps TRBD1 (6 bases). Germline V gene data show CDR1 as SEHNR and CDR2 as FQNEAQ (reference sequence). The CDR3 is 15 residues long. V shed 5 bases and J shed 2 bases, with 13 bases lying between them. CDR3 bases: TGTGCCAGCAGCATGGACAGTCCGCGCAATCAGCCCCAGCATTTT. Protein product: CASSMDSPRNQPQHF. Looking up the rest from reference TRBV7-9 and TRBJ1-5 gives the full variable domain: DTGVSQNPRHKITKRGQNVTFRCDPISEHNRLYWYRQTLGQGPEFLTYFQNEAQLEKSRLLSDRFSAERPKGSFSTLEIQRTEQGDSAMYLCASSMDSPRNQPQHFGDGTRLSIL.

This chain joins TRBV10-3 and TRBJ1-2; TRBD1 aligns across 8 bases. This CDR3 has 14 residues. CDR1 and CDR2 from the germline V gene are ENHRY and SYGVKD. Trimming at V came to 0 bases and at J to 5 bases, leaving 2 bases not matched to a gene. As DNA, the CDR3 is TGTGCCATCAGTGAGTCACAGGGGGGATATGGCTACACCTTC. It codes for CAISESQGGYGYTF.